This T cell receptor (beta chain) was recovered during a study of molecular identifiers for immune sequencing clone quantification. The CDR3 sequence is 15 residues long. Germline V gene lookup returns CDR1 SGHTA and CDR2 FQGNSA. The V end was cut by 5 bases, the J end by 1 base, with 14 bases between. Previously published methods and listed TCR primers were used for the bulk TCR libraries. TCRdb independently ran MiXCR on the PCR reads; one entry per CDR3 protein. The profile shows more than 450,000 distinct CDR3 sequences, roughly a fifth of them singletons. The table lists this clonotype with many counts.

The sequencing input was naive CD8+ T cells from blood, with Jurkat cell RNA spiked in. Sample subset: FACS-sorted CD8+CD4-CCR7+CD45RA+ naive T cells. V and J are TRBV7-2 and TRBJ2-5; D is unclear. This sequence originates from a human donor in good health. Some libraries in this study had Jurkat cell RNA spiked in. As DNA, the CDR3 is TGTGCCAGCAGCAACCGAACACATTCCCAAGAGACCCAGTACTTC. Translation gives CASSNRTHSQETQYF.